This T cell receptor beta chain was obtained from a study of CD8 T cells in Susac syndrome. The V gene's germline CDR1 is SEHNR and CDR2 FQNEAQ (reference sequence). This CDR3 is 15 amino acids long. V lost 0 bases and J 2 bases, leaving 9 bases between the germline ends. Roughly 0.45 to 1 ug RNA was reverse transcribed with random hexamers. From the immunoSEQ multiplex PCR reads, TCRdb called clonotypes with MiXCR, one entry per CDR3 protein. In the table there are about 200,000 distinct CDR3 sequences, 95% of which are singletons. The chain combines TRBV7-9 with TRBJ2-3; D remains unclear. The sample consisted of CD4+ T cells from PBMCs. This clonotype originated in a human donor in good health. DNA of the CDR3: TGTGCCAGCAGCTTAGCTCTGGGTTCCACAGATACGCAGTATTTT. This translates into CASSLALGSTDTQYF.